This T cell receptor (beta chain) was sequenced for a study of metastatic and nonmetastatic thyroid tumors. Overall study context: Malignant and benign thyroid patients had repertoires compared in peripheral blood and tumor or nodule tissue.

Treatment of any kind had been given to no patient before thyroid surgery. Authors' analysis steps: Clinicopathological groups supplied CDR3 differences that were used to build a distant-metastasis classifier for papillary thyroid cancer. TCRdb re-called the PCR reads via MiXCR. The V and J calls were determined by TCRdb, not by the authors. In the table there are 25,000 to 30,000 clones, 4% of which are singletons. The V end lost 0 bases, the J end lost 5 bases, and 12 bases lay between the germline ends. Germline V lookup: CDR1 SGHRS, CDR2 YFSETQ. CDR3 length: 14 residues. The source is a female donor with papillary thyroid cancer or a benign thyroid nodule (not recorded which). Some clones in this sample may be carry-over from other donors' samples. This chain links TRBV5-1 with TRBJ2-7, with TRBD1 as a possible D gene (6 bases). The sequencing input was blood. CDR3 protein: CASSLAAGDHEQYF. CDR3 sequence (DNA): TGCGCCAGCAGCTTGGCGGCAGGGGACCACGAGCAGTACTTC.